This entry lists 9 T cell receptor beta chains sequenced from one sample in a study of blood T cell repertoires in COVID-19. Profiling relied on immunoSEQ multiplex PCR, and the TCRdb table lists in-frame clones only, not all of them. The sample consists of 95,000 to 100,000 clones, about 89% of them appearing once. Sequencing used peripheral blood. The receptors shown here come from a man aged 50 to 60 with acute or convalescent COVID-19.

On this clone itself: The sample contains more than one DNA sequence encoding this CDR3. CDR3 amino acids: CASSLREGQGTYEQYF. As DNA, the CDR3 is TGTGCCAGCAGCTTACGGGAGGGCCAAGGAACCTACGAGCAGTACTTC. The rearrangement links TRBV7-9 to TRBJ2-7; 8 positions match TRBD2. From germline, CDR1 is SEHNR and CDR2 FQNEAQ (reference sequence). The CDR3 loop spans 16 amino acids. The ends lost 2 bases at V and 2 bases at J; junction bases unmatched: 8.

The chain employs TRBV5-1 and TRBJ1-1; no clear D gene. V was clipped by 4 bases and J by 0 bases, with 16 bases between them. There are 16 residues in the CDR3. CDR1 is SGHRS and CDR2 is YFSETQ in the germline V gene. In nucleotides, the CDR3 is TGCGCCAGCAGCACGGAGGGCCCTCCCCTGAACACTGAAGCTTTCTTT. Translation gives CASSTEGPPLNTEAFF.

The CDR3 bases are TGTGCCAGCTCTCGACAGGGGGCCGGTGAAAAACTGTTTTTT. This encodes CASSRQGAGEKLFF. V usage is TRBV18 and J usage is TRBJ1-4, with 10 bases identical to TRBD1. This CDR3 is built from 14 residues. Germline CDR1 is KGHSH and CDR2 is LQKENI. Trimming removed 6 bases from V and 7 bases from J; junction bases left unmatched: 5.

In nucleotides, the CDR3 is TGTGCCAGCAGCTCCATTCTTGGACAGGGGTCCTACAATGAGCAGTTCTTC. The encoded protein is CASSSILGQGSYNEQFF. This rearrangement joins TRBV7-6 to TRBJ2-1; TRBD1 matches 9 bases. The CDR3 spans 17 residues. J was trimmed by 1 base and V by 4 bases; bases with no gene match: 8. From germline, CDR1 is SGHVS and CDR2 FNYEAQ.

The CDR3 loop is CASSPRQSSYNSPLHF. Here the CDR3 DNA reads TGTGCCAGTAGTCCGAGACAAAGCTCCTATAATTCACCCCTCCACTTT. The genes are TRBV19 and TRBJ1-6; D is undetermined. V lost 5 bases and J lost 0, with 11 bases in between. This CDR3 spans 16 amino acids. The germline V gene encodes CDR1 LNHDA and CDR2 SQIVND (reference sequence).

The chain couples TRBV4-1 to TRBJ2-1; D ambiguous. Germline CDR1 reads MGHRA; CDR2 reads YSYEKL. V lost 1 base to trimming and J lost 4 bases, with 17 bases between them. This CDR3 region has 17 residues. CDR3 sequence reads: CASSQGATRSLYNEQFF. The CDR3 DNA sequence: TGCGCCAGCAGCCAAGGGGCGACGCGATCCTTATACAATGAGCAGTTCTTC.

The chain couples TRBV9 to TRBJ2-7, with 7 bases fitting TRBD1. The CDR3 extends over 11 amino acids. In germline, CDR1 is SGDLS, CDR2 YYNGEE. J gave up 7 bases and V 3 bases, and 1 base lay outside the gene matches. The CDR3 DNA sequence: TGTGCCAGCAGCGCACAGGGGGAGCAGTACTTC. Its translation is CASSAQGEQYF.

The CDR3 nucleotides are TGCAGCGCCATTCCGGGACAGGGGATGATTGCTTTCTTT. It specifies CSAIPGQGMIAFF. This sequence joins TRBV29-1 and TRBJ1-1; 10 positions match TRBD1. The CDR3 is 13 residues long. Germline V gives CDR1 SQVTM, CDR2 ANQGSEA. Trimming removed 7 bases from V and 11 bases from J; junction bases left unmatched: 13. The variable domain in full, completed from reference TRBV29-1 and TRBJ1-1, reads SAVISQKPSRDICQRGTSLTIQCQVDSQVTMMFWYRQQPGQSLTLIATANQGSEATYESGFVIDKFPISRPNLTFSTLTVSNMSPEDSSIYLCSAIPGQGMIAFFGQGTRLTVV.

The rearrangement uses TRBV19 and TRBJ1-1; D ambiguous. Germline assignment: CDR1 LNHDA and CDR2 SQIVND (reference sequence). The CDR3 contains 13 residues. V was shortened by 2 bases and J by 4 bases, with 8 bases between the two germline ends. The CDR3 here is CASSIIGGTEAFF. The CDR3 coding sequence is TGTGCCAGTAGTATAATAGGCGGCACTGAAGCTTTCTTT.